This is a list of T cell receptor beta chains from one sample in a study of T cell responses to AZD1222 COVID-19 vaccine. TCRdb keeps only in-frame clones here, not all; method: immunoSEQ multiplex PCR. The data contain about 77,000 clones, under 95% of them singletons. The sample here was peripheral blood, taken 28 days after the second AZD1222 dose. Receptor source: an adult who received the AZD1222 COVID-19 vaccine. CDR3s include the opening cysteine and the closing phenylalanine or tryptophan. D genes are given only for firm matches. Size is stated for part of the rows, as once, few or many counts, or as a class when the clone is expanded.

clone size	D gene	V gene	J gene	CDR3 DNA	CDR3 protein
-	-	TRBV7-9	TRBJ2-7	TGTGCCAGCAGCCGAAGCTCCTACGAGCAGTACTTC	CASSRSSYEQYF
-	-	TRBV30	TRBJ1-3	TGTGCCTGGAGTGTACTGGGGGCTGGAAACACCATATATTTT	CAWSVLGAGNTIYF
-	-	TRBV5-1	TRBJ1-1	TGCGCCAGCAGCTTGGCAGGGATTAACACTGAAGCTTTCTTT	CASSLAGINTEAFF
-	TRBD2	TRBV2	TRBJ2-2	TGTGCCAGCGTCCGGCTAGCGGGAGGGGGCGGGGAGCTGTTTTTT	CASVRLAGGGGELFF
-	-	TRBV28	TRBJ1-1	TGTGCCAGCAGTTCTACCCGGGGCAGGGCAACTGAAGCTTTCTTT	CASSSTRGRATEAFF
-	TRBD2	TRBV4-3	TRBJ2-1	TGCGCCAGCAGCCGTAGCGGGGGGGCGGACAATGAGCAGTTCTTC	CASSRSGGADNEQFF
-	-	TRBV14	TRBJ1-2	TGTGCCAGCAGCCTTCGACAGTGGGCGTTATATGGCTACACCTTC	CASSLRQWALYGYTF
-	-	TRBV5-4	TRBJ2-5	TGTGCCAGCAGCTTGGGGGACGGAATGGAGACCCAGTACTTC	CASSLGDGMETQYF
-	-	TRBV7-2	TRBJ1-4	TGTGCCAGCAGCTTAAGGGACCCTGTGCAGGGCAGGAATGAAAAACTGTTTTTT	CASSLRDPVQGRNEKLFF
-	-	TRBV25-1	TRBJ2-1	TGTGCCAGCAGCCCGAGGGGCGGAAGCAGGAGCAATGAGCAGTTCTTC	CASSPRGGSRSNEQFF
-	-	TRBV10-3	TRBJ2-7	TGTGCCATCAGTGACCGCCGCCTCTACGAGCAGTACTTC	CAISDRRLYEQYF
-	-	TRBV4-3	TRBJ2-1	TGCGCCAGCAGCCAAGACCAGCCGGGAGAACCCTACAATGAGCAGTTCTTC	CASSQDQPGEPYNEQFF
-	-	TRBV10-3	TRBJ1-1	TGTGCCATCAGTCCCCTGGGGCGGAACACTGAAGCTTTCTTT	CAISPLGRNTEAFF
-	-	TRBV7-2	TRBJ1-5	TGTGCCAGCAGCAGATACCGGGACCAGCCCCAGCATTTT	CASSRYRDQPQHF
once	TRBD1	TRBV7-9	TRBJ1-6	TGTGCCAGCAGCTTGGGACAGGGAGGATCACCCCTCCACTTT	CASSLGQGGSPLHF
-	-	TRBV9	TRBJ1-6	TGTGCCAGCAGCGTGGGGTCGGGACAAGTAAATTCACCCCTCCACTTT	CASSVGSGQVNSPLHF
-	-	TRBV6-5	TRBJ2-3	TGTGCCAGCAGTCGCGGACAGATACTAGATACGCAGTATTTT	CASSRGQILDTQYF
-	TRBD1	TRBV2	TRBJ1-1	TGTGCCAGCAGTGTGGACAGGGGCGACACTGAAGCTTTCTTT	CASSVDRGDTEAFF
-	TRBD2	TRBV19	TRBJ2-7	TGTGCCAGCGGGCGAGCGGGATCGTCCTACGAGCAGTACTTC	CASGRAGSSYEQYF